The TCR beta chain under discussion was sequenced for a study of blood T cell repertoires in COVID-19. TCRdb's copy holds only in-frame clones and misses some; the assay was immunoSEQ multiplex PCR. Here the sample spans 250,000 or so clones, 75% to 85% being singletons. Germline assignment: CDR1 LGHDT and CDR2 YNNKEL (reference sequence). CDR3 length equals 14 residues. Deletions cut 2 bases from V and 8 bases from J, with 15 bases between. The clonotype originates from a woman in her sixties or seventies with acute or convalescent COVID-19. The chain couples TRBV3-1 (or the pseudogene TRBV3-2) to TRBJ1-2, with D possibly being TRBD1 (6 bases). Sequenced: peripheral blood. This CDR3 reads CASSQTGTTRGYTF. CDR3 DNA sequence: TGTGCCAGCAGCCAAACCGGGACAACCAGAGGCTACACCTTC.